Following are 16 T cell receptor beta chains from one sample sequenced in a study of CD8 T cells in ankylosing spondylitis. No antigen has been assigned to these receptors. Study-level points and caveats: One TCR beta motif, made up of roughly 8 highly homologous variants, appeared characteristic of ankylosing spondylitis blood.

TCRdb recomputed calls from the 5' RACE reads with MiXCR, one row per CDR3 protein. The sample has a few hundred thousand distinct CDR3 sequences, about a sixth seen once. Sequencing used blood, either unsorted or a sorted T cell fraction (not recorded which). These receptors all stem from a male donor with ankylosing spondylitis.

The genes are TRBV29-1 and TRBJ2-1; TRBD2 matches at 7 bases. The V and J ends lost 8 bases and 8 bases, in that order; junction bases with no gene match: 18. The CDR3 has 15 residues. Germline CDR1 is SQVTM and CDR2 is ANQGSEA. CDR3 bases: TGCAGCTCCCAGAGCGGGACGGGCGGGGCCGATGAGCAGTTCTTC. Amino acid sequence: CSSQSGTGGADEQFF.

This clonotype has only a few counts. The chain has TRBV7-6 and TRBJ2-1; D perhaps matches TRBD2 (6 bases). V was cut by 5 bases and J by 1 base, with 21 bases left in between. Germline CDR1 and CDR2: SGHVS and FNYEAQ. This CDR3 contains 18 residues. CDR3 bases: TGTGCCAGCAGCCCAGGGACTCCGTCACGGGGGTCCTACAATGAGCAGTTCTTC. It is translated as CASSPGTPSRGSYNEQFF.

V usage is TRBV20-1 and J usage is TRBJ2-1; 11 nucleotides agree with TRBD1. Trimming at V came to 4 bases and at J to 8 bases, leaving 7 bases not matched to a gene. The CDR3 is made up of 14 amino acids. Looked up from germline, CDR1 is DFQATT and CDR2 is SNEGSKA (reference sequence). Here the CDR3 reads CSATDRGLGDEQFF. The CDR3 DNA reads TGCAGTGCTACGGACAGGGGGCTTGGGGATGAGCAGTTCTTC.

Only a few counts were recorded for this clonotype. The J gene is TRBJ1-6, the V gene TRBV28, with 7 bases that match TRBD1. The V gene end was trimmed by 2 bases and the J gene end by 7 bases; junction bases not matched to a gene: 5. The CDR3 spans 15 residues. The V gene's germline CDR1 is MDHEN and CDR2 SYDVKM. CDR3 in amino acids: CASSLPGQFNSPLHF. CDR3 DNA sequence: TGTGCCAGCAGTTTACCGGGACAGTTCAATTCACCCCTCCACTTT.

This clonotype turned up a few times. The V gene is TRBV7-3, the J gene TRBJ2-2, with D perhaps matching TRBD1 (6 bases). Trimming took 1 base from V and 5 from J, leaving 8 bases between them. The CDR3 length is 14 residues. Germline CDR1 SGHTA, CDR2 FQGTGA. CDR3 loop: CASSLSQGTGELFF. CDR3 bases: TGTGCCAGCAGCTTAAGTCAGGGGACCGGGGAGCTGTTTTTT.

The CDR3: CASSLDGQGHNSPLHF. CDR3 bases: TGTGCCAGCAGTTTGGATGGGCAGGGGCACAATTCACCCCTCCACTTT. V gene TRBV12-3 or TRBV12-4 combines with J gene TRBJ1-6; possibly TRBD1 for D (6 bases). The CDR3 sequence is 16 residues long. The ends were cut back, 3 bases at V and 7 bases at J, with 16 bases in the middle.

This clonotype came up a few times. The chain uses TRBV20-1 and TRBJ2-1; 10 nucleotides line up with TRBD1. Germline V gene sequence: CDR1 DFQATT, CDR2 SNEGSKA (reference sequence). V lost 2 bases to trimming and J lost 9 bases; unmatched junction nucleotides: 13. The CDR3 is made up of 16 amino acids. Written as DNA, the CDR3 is TGCAGTGCTAGAATAGGGGACAGGGGACTCTGGAGTGAGCAGTTCTTC. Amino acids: CSARIGDRGLWSEQFF.

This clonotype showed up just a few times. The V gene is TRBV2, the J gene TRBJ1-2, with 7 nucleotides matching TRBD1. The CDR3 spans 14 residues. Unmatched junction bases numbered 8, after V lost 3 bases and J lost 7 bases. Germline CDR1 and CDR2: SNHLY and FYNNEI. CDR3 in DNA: TGTGCCAGCAGTGAGGACAGGCGCCCTCTTGGCTACACCTTC. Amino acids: CASSEDRRPLGYTF.

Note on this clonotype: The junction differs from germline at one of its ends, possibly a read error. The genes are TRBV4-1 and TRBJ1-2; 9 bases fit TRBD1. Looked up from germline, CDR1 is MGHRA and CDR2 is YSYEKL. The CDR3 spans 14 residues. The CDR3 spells CAGSQPGQGIGYTF. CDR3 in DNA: TGCGCCGGCAGCCAACCGGGACAGGGAATTGGCTACACCTTC.

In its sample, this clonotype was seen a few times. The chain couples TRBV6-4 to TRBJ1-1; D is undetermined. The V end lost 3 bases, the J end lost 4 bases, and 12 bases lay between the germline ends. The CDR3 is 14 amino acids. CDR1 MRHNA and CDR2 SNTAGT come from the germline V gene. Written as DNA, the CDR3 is TGTGCCAGCAGTGAATCGGTCTGGGCCACTGAAGCTTTCTTT. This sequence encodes CASSESVWATEAFF.

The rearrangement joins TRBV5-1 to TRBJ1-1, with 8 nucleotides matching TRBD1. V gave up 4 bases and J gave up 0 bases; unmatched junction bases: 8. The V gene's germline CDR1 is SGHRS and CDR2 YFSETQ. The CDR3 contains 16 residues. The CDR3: CASSKDRAALNTEAFF. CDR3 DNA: TGCGCCAGCAGCAAGGACAGGGCCGCCTTGAACACTGAAGCTTTCTTT.

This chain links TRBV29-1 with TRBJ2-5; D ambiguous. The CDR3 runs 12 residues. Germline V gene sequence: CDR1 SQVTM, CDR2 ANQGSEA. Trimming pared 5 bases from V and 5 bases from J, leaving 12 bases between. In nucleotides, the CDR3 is TGCAGCGTTCTCAGACCTCCCGAGACCCAGTACTTC. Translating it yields CSVLRPPETQYF.

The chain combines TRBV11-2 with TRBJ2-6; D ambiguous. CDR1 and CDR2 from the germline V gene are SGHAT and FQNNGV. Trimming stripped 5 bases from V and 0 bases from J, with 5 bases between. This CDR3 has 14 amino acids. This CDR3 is CASSNSSGANVLTF. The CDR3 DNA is TGTGCCAGCAGCAATAGCTCTGGGGCCAACGTCCTGACTTTC.

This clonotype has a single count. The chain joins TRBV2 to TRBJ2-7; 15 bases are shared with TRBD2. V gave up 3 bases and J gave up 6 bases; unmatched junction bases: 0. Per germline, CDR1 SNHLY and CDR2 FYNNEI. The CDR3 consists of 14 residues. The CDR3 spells CASSEGLAGGEQYF. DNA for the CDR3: TGTGCCAGCAGTGAGGGACTAGCGGGAGGCGAGCAGTACTTC.

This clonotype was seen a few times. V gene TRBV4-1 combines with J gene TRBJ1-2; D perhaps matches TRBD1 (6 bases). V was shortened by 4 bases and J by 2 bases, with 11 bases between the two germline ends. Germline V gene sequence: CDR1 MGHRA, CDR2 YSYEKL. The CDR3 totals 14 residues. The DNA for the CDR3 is TGCGCCAGCAGCCGGAACCAGGGGAACTATGGCTACACCTTC. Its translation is CASSRNQGNYGYTF.

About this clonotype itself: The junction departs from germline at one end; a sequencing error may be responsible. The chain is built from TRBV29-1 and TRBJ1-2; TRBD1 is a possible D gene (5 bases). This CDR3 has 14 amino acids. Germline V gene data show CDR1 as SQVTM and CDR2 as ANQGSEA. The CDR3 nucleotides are TGCAGCGTTGATGGGGCCGATGAGAACTATGCCTACACCTTC. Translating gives CSVDGADENYAYTF.